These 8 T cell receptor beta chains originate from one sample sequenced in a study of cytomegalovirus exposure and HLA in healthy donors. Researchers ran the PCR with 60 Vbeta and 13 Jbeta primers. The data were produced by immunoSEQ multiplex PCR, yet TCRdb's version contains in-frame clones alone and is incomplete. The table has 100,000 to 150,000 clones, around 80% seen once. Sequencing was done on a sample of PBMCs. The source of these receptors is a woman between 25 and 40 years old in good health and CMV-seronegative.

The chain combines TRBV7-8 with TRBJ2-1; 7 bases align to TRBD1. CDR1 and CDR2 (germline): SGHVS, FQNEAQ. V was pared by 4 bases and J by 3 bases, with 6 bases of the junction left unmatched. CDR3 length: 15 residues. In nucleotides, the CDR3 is TGTGCCAGCAGCTACCGTACAGGGGACTACAATGAGCAGTTCTTC. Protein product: CASSYRTGDYNEQFF.

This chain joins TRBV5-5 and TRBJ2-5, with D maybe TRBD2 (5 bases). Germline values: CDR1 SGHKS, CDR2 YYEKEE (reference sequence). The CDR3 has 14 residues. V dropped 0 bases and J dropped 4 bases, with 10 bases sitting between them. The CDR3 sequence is CASSLAGDIETQYF. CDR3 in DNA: TGTGCCAGCAGCTTGGCCGGGGATATAGAGACCCAGTACTTC.

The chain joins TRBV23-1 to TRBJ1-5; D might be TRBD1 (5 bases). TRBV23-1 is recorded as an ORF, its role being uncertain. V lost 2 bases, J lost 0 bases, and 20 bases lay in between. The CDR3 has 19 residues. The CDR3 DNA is TGCGCCAGCAGTCAAAAAAAGGGGCCCCATCCCTATAGCAATCAGCCCCAGCATTTT. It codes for CASSQKKGPHPYSNQPQHF.

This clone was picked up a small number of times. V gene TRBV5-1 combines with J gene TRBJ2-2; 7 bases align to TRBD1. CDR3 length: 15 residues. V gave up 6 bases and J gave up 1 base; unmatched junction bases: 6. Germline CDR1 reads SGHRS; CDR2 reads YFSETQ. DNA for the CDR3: TGCGCCAGCATCCCGGGACAGAGGAACACCGGGGAGCTGTTTTTT. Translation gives CASIPGQRNTGELFF.

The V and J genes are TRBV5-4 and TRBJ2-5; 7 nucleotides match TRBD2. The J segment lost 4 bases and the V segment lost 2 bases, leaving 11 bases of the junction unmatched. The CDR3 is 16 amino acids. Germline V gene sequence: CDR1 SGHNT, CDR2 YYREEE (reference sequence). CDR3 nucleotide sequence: TGTGCCAGCAGCTTAGGTATTGGGAGGGTTGGAGAGACCCAGTACTTC. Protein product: CASSLGIGRVGETQYF.

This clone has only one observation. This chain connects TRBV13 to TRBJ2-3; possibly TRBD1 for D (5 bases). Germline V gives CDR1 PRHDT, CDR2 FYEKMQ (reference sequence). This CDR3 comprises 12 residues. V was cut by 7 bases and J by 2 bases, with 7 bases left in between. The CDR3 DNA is TGTGCCAGCACAGGGATCACAGATACGCAGTATTTT. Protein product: CASTGITDTQYF.

In DNA form, the CDR3 reads TGTGCCAGCACCTCGACAGGGGTTGGCTACACCTTC. Its protein product is CASTSTGVGYTF. V gene TRBV27 combines with J gene TRBJ1-2; 8 bases match TRBD1. With 7 bases clipped from V and 7 bases from J, the junction kept 5 bases outside the gene matches. The CDR3 sequence is 12 residues long. Per germline, CDR1 MNHEY and CDR2 SMNVEV (reference sequence).

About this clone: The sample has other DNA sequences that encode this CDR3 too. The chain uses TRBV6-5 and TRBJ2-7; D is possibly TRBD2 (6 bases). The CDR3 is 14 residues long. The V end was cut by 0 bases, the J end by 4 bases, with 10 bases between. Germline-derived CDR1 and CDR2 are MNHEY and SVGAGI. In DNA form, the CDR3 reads TGTGCCAGCAGTTACTCCGGGGGACTGTACGAGCAGTACTTC. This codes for CASSYSGGLYEQYF.